These T cell receptor beta chains were read from a single sample in a study of identifying expanded T cells in peripheral blood. Using immunoSEQ multiplex PCR, the repertoire was profiled, and TCRdb retains in-frame clones only, with some absent. The data show under 70,000 clones, roughly 86% seen once. Sequenced input: blood. The source is a person aged 18-69 years in good health. Each CDR3 is given with its conserved first and last residue. A D gene is named only where the DNA matches it firmly. Some rows mark clone size as missing; the rest say once, few, many or name a class of expanded clone.

TRBJ2-7 | TRBV30 | NA | NA | CAWSVEGAAYEQYF | TGTGCCTGGAGCGTGGAGGGGGCGGCTTACGAGCAGTACTTC
TRBJ2-7 | TRBV7-6 | NA | TRBD1 | CASSLGDRGPYEQYF | TGTGCCAGCAGCTTAGGGGACAGGGGCCCCTACGAGCAGTACTTC
TRBJ1-2 | TRBV10-1 | NA | NA | CASSPTINYGYTF | TGCGCCAGCAGTCCTACTATTAACTATGGCTACACCTTC
TRBJ1-1 | TRBV9 | NA | TRBD1 | CASSPRTGALNTEAFF | TGTGCCAGCAGCCCCAGGACAGGGGCTTTGAACACTGAAGCTTTCTTT
TRBJ2-2 | TRBV6-6 | NA | NA | CASSRSANTGELFF | TGTGCCAGCAGCAGGAGCGCGAACACCGGGGAGCTGTTTTTT
TRBJ2-7 | TRBV2 | NA | TRBD2 | CASSEKAGGPVEQYF | TGTGCCAGCAGTGAAAAAGCGGGAGGCCCAGTCGAGCAGTACTTC
TRBJ2-3 | TRBV14 | NA | TRBD2 | CASTSSLGLAGVADTQYF | TGTGCCAGCACTTCAAGCTTGGGACTAGCGGGAGTAGCAGATACGCAGTATTTT
TRBJ1-4 | TRBV5-3 | NA | NA | CARSLAATNEKLFF | TGTGCCAGAAGCTTGGCCGCAACTAATGAAAAACTGTTTTTT
TRBJ1-3 | TRBV5-1 | NA | TRBD1 | CASSSGTAGNTIYF | TGCGCCAGCAGCTCCGGGACAGCTGGAAACACCATATATTTT
TRBJ2-3 | TRBV4-1 | NA | NA | CASSLQEGPTDTQYF | TGCGCCAGCAGTCTCCAGGAAGGTCCCACAGATACGCAGTATTTT
TRBJ2-7 | TRBV5-4 | NA | TRBD1 | CASSPKAGTEVYEQYF | TGTGCCAGCAGCCCGAAGGCCGGGACAGAGGTCTACGAGCAGTACTTC
TRBJ2-4 | TRBV18 | NA | TRBD2 | CASSPLSRGALAKNIQYF | TGTGCCAGCTCACCATTATCGCGGGGGGCACTAGCCAAAAACATTCAGTACTTC
TRBJ2-3 | TRBV6-5 | once | NA | CASRFGTAATDTQYF | TGTGCCAGCAGGTTCGGGACGGCGGCCACAGATACGCAGTATTTT
TRBJ1-4 | TRBV9 | NA | NA | CASSVRTGSGTNEKLFF | TGTGCCAGCAGCGTGCGAACAGGGTCGGGAACTAATGAAAAACTGTTTTTT